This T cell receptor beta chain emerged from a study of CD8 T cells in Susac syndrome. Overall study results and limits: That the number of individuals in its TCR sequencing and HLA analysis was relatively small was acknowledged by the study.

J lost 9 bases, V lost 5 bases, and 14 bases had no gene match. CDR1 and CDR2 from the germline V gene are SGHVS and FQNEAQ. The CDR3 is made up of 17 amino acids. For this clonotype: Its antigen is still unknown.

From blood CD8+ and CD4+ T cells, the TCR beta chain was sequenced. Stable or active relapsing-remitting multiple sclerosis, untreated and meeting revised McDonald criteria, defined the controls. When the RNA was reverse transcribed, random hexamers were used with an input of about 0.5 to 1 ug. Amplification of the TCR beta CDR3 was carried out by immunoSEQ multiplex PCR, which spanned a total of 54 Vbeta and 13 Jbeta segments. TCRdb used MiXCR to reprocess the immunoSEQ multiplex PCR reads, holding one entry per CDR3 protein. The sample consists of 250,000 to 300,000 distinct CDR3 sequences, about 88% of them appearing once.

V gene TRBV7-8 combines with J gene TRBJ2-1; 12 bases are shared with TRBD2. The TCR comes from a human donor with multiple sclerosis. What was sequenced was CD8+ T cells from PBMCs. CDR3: CASSKSLAGGPGGEQFF. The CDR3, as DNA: TGTGCCAGCAGCAAATCACTAGCGGGAGGCCCGGGGGGTGAGCAGTTCTTC.